The TCR beta chain described here comes from a study of cytotoxic CD8 clonotypes in ibrutinib-treated CLL. Assay: immunoSEQ multiplex PCR; the TCRdb copy retains only in-frame clones and omits some. The data show approximately 350,000 clones, with over 60% seen just once and around 6.6% held by the top ten. Concerning this clone itself: Its antigen is undetermined.

V lost 7 bases to trimming and J lost 4 bases; unmatched junction nucleotides: 8. Germline V lookup: CDR1 MDHEN, CDR2 SYDVKM. This CDR3 has 15 residues. Study-wide results and limits: At baseline, clonality was higher than in age-matched healthy donors and correlated with CD8+ counts.

The rearrangement uses TRBV28 and TRBJ1-3, with TRBD1 identical over 9 bases. The sample was PBMCs, taken after 36 months of ibrutinib treatment. The receptor's source is a human donor with chronic lymphocytic leukemia. The CDR3 bases are TGTGCCAGCATCATCGGCGGACAGGGGGGAAACACCATATATTTT. Its protein product is CASIIGGQGGNTIYF. The full variable domain, completed using reference TRBV28 and TRBJ1-3, is DVKVTQSSRYLVKRTGEKVFLECVQDMDHENMFWYRQDPGLGLRLIYFSYDVKMKEKGDIPEGYSVSREKKERFSLILESASTNQTSMYLCASIIGGQGGNTIYFGEGSWLTVV.